A single sample is the source of the 6 T cell receptor beta chains below, sequenced in a study of T cells in localized non-small cell lung cancer. Sequenced by immunoSEQ multiplex PCR; TCRdb stores in-frame clones only, minus some. The sample yields 25,000 to 35,000 clones, around 80% seen once. This specimen consisted of peripheral blood, obtained before any cancer treatment. All receptors come from a male donor older than 55 with stage III squamous cell lung carcinoma.

This rearrangement joins TRBV19 to TRBJ2-3; the match to TRBD1 covers 7 bases. J lost 0 bases, V lost 5 bases, and 5 bases had no gene match. The length of the CDR3 is 15 residues. Germline lookup yields CDR1 LNHDA and CDR2 SQIVND (reference sequence). The CDR3 DNA sequence: TGTGCCAGTAGTCCGGGACAGCTTAGCACAGATACGCAGTATTTT. It codes for CASSPGQLSTDTQYF.

There are a few counts of this clone. The J gene is TRBJ1-1, the V gene TRBV9; D remains ambiguous. The germline V and J ends were trimmed by 0 bases and 1 base, with 4 bases remaining between them. The germline CDR1 and CDR2 sequences are SGDLS and YYNGEE. CDR3 length: 13 amino acids. In DNA form, the CDR3 reads TGTGCCAGCAGCGTAGCGGGGAACACTGAAGCTTTCTTT. Translation gives CASSVAGNTEAFF.

The chain is built from TRBV30 and TRBJ1-3; D is perhaps TRBD1 (6 bases). The CDR3 is 15 amino acids. CDR1 and CDR2 (germline): GTSNPN, SVGIG (reference sequence). The V end lost 2 bases, the J end lost 4 bases, and 15 bases lay between the germline ends. This chain's CDR3 is CAWSKAGVAGNTIYF. The CDR3 DNA reads as TGTGCCTGGAGTAAGGCAGGGGTAGCGGGAAACACCATATATTTT.

V and J are TRBV18 and TRBJ2-7; 7 positions match TRBD1. Per the germline V gene, CDR1 is KGHSH and CDR2 is LQKENI. The ends lost 6 bases at V and 6 bases at J; junction bases unmatched: 14. This CDR3 contains 15 residues. The CDR3 coding sequence is TGTGCCAGCTCCCTCGACAGGGTAGTAACTCGCGAGCAGTACTTC. This translates into CASSLDRVVTREQYF.

This clone was counted between two and nine times. The chain couples TRBV6-1 to TRBJ2-2; D tentatively reads TRBD1 or TRBD2 (6 bases each). The CDR3 spans 20 residues. The germline gives CDR1 MNHNS, CDR2 SASEGT. Trimming cost V 2 bases and J 0 bases, with 22 bases left between them. Here the CDR3 reads CASSERGTSMAGPNTGELFF. DNA for the CDR3: TGTGCCAGCAGTGAAAGGGGGACCTCAATGGCGGGGCCGAACACCGGGGAGCTGTTTTTT.

This chain uses TRBV7-2 with TRBJ1-5; D gene unclear. Trimming removed 1 base from V and 3 bases from J, with 13 bases in between. The CDR3 has 16 residues. Germline CDR1 SGHTA, CDR2 FQGNSA. The CDR3 here is CASSLEGQASNQPQHF. DNA for the CDR3: TGTGCCAGCAGCTTAGAAGGCCAGGCTTCCAATCAGCCCCAGCATTTT.